This T cell receptor beta chain was obtained from a study of blood T cells in healthy people across ages. Study-level information: Capture by template switching was about one barcoded beta molecule per two T cells. General observations from the study: Compared with aged donors, long-lived donors showed fewer expanded clones, suggesting selection. Roughly linearly, TCR beta diversity per million T cells fell as age increased.

Together with a sample-barcoded 5' primer, a J-beta primer mix was included in a second PCR lasting about 7 to 12 cycles. TCRdb processed the 5' RACE reads anew with MiXCR; each CDR3 protein has one entry. The data hold over 1.5 million distinct CDR3 sequences, with about 49% observed a single time. Trimming took 3 bases from V and 7 from J; bases not matched to a gene: 3. The CDR3 covers 13 residues. Germline loops: CDR1 KGHSH, CDR2 LQKENI. A minimum of 7 million PBMCs was isolated per sample. Concerning this clonotype: Its antigen is still unknown.

Sequencing was performed on blood. The sequence derives from a woman aged 40 to 50 in good health. This chain connects TRBV18 to TRBJ2-1, with 7 bases that match TRBD1. The CDR3 loop reads CASSPLGQNEQFF. The CDR3 bases are TGTGCCAGCTCACCCCTGGGACAGAATGAGCAGTTCTTC.